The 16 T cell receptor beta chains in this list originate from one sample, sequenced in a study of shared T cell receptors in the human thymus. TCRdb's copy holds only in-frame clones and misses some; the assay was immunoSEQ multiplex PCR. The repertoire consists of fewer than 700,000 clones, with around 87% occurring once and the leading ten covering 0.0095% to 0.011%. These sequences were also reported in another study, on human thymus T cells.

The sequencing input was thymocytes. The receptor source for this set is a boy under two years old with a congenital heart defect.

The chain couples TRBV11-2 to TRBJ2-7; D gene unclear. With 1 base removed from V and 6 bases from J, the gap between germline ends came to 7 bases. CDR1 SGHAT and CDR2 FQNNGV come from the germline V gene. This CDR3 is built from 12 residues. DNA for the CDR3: TGTGCCAGCAGCTTAGCGGTTGCCGAGCAGTACTTC. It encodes CASSLAVAEQYF.

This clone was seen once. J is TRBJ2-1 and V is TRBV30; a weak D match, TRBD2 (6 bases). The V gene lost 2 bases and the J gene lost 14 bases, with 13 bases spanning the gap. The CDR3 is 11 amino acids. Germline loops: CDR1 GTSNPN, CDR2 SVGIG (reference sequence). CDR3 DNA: TGTGCCTGGAGTTTGGCTGGCGGGGAGTTCTTC. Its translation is CAWSLAGGEFF.

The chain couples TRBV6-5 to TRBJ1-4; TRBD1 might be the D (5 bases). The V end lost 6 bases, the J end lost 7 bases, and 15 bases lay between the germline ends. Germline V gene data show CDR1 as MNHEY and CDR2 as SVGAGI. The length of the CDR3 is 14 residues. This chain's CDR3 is CASRRGGEGEKLFF. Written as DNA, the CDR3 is TGTGCCAGCAGACGGGGGGGGGAGGGTGAAAAACTGTTTTTT.

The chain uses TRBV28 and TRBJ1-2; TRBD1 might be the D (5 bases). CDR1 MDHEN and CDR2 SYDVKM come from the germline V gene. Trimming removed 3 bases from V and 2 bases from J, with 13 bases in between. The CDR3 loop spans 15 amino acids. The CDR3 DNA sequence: TGTGCCAGCAGTTTGTTCATCCCAGGGAACTATGGCTACACCTTC. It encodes CASSLFIPGNYGYTF.

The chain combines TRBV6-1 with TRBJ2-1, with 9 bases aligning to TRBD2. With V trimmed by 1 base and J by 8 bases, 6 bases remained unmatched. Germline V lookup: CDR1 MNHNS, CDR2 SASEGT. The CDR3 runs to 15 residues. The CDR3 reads CASSEGWREGDEQFF. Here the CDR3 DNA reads TGTGCCAGCAGTGAAGGGTGGCGGGAGGGAGATGAGCAGTTCTTC.

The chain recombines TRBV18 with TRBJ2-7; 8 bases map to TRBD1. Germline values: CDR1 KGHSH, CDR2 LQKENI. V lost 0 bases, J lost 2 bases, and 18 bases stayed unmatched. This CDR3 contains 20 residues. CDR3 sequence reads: CASSPPVQGVFSGLTYEQYF. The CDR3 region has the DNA TGTGCCAGCTCACCACCGGTACAGGGGGTCTTCTCAGGACTCACCTACGAGCAGTACTTC. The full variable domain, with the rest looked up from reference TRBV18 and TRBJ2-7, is NAGVMQNPRHLVRRRGQEARLRCSPMKGHSHVYWYRQLPEEGLKFMVYLQKENIIDESGMPKERFSAEFPKEGPSILRIQQVVRGDSAAYFCASSPPVQGVFSGLTYEQYFGPGTRLTVT.

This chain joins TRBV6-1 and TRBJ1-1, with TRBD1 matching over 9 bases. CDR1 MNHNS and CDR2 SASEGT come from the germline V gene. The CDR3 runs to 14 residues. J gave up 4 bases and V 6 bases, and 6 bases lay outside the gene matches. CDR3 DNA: TGTGCCAGCAGGGGCGGACAGGGGCCCACTGAAGCTTTCTTT. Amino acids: CASRGGQGPTEAFF.

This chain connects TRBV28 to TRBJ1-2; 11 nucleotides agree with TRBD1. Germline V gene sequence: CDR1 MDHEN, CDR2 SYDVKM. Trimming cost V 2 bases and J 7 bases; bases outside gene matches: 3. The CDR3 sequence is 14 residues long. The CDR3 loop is CASSLGTGGGGYTF. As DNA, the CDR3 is TGTGCCAGCAGTTTAGGGACAGGGGGAGGTGGCTACACCTTC.

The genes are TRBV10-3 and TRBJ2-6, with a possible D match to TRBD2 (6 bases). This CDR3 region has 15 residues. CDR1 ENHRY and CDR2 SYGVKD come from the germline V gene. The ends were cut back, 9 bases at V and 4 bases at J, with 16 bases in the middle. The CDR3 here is CAISGRERGANVLTF. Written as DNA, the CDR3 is TGTGCCATAAGCGGGCGGGAAAGGGGGGCCAACGTCCTGACTTTC.

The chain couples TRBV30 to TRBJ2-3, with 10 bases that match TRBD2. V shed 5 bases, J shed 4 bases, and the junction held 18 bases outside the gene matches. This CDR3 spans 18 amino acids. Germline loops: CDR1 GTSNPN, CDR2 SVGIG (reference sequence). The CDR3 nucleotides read TGTGCCTGGGGCCGAGTCCTACTAGCGGGAAAGGACCCAGATACGCAGTATTTT. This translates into CAWGRVLLAGKDPDTQYF.

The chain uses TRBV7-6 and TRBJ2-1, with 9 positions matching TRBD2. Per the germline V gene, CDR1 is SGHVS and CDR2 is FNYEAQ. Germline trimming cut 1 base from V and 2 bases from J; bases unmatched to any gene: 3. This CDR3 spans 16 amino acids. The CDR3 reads CASSLEVAGAYNEQFF. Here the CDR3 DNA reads TGTGCCAGCAGCTTAGAAGTAGCGGGGGCCTACAATGAGCAGTTCTTC.

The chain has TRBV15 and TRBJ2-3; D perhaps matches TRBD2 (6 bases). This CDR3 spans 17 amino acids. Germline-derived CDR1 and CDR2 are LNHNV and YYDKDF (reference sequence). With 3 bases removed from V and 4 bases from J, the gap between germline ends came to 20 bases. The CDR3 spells CATSSVRRAGRADTQYF. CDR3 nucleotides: TGTGCCACCAGCAGTGTCCGGAGGGCCGGCAGGGCAGATACGCAGTATTTT.

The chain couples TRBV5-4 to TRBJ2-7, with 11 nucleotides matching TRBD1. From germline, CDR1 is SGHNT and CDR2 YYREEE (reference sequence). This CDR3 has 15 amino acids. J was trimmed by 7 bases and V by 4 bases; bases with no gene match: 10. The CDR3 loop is CASSPIRDRGAEQYF. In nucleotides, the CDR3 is TGTGCCAGCAGCCCTATCCGGGACAGGGGGGCTGAGCAGTACTTC. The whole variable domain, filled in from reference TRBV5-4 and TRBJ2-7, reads ETGVTQSPTHLIKTRGQQVTLRCSSQSGHNTVSWYQQALGQGPQFIFQYYREEENGRGNFPPRFSGLQFPNYSSELNVNALELDDSALYLCASSPIRDRGAEQYFGPGTRLTVT.

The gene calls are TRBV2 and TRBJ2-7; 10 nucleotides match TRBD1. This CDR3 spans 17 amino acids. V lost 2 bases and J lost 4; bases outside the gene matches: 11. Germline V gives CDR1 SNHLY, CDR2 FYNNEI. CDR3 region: CASSEMVTGQGSYEQYF. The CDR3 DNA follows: TGTGCCAGCAGTGAAATGGTTACGGGACAGGGGTCATACGAGCAGTACTTC.

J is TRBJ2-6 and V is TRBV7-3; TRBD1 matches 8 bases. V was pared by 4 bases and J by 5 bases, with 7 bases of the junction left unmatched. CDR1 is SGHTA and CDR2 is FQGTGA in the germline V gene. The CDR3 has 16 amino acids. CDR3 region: CASSSERQGWANVLTF. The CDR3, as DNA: TGTGCCAGCAGCTCCGAACGACAGGGGTGGGCCAACGTCCTGACTTTC. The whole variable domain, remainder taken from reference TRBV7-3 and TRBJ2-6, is GAGVSQTPSNKVTEKGKYVELRCDPISGHTALYWYRQSLGQGPEFLIYFQGTGAADDSGLPNDRFFAVRPEGSVSTLKIQRTERGDSAVYLCASSSERQGWANVLTFGAGSRLTVL.

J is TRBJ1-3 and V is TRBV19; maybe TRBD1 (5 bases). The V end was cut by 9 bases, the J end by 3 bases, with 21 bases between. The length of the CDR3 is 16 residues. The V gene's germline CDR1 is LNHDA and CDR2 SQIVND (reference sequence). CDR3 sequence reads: CARYEPGGQGGNTIYF. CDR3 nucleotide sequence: TGTGCCAGATACGAGCCAGGTGGCCAGGGTGGAAACACCATATATTTT.